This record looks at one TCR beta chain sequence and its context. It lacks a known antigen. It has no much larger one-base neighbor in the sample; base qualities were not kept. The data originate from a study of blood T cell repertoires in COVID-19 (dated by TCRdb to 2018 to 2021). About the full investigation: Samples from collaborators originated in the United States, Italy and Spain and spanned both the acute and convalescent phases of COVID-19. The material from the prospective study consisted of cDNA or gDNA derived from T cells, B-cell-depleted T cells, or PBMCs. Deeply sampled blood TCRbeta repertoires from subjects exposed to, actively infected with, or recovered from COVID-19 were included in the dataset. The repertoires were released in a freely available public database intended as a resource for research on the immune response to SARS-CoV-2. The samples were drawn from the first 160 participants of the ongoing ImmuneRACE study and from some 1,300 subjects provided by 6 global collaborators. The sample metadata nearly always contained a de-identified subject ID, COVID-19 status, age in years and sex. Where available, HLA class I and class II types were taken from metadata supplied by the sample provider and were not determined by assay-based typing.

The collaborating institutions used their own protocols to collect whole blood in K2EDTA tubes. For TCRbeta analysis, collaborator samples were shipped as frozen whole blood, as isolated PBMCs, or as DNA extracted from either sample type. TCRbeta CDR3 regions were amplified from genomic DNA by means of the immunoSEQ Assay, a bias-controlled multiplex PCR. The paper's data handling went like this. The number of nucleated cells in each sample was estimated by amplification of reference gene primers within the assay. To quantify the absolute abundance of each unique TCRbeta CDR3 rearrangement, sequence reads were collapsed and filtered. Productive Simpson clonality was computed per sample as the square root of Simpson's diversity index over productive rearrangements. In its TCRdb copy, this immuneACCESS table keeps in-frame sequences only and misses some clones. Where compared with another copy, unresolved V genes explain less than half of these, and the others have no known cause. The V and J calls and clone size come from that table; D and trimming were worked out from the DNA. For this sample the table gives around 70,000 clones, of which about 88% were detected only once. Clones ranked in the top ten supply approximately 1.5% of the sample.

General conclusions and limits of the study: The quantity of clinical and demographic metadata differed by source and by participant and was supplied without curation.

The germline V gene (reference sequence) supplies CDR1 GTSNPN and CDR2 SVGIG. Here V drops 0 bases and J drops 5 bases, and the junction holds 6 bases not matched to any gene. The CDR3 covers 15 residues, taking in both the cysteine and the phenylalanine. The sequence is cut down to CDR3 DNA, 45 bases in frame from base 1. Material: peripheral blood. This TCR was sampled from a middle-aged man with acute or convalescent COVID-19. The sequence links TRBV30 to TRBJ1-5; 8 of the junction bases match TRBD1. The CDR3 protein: CAWSVRGQGHQPQHF. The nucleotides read TGTGCCTGGAGTGTGCGAGGACAGGGACATCAGCCCCAGCATTTT.